The sequence of this TCR beta chain was determined in a study of blood T cell repertoires in COVID-19. Methods used by the authors: Amplification from reference gene primers served as the basis for estimated nucleated cell counts. Produced via immunoSEQ multiplex PCR; TCRdb's table is partial and in-frame only. V and J calls and clone size are those listed in that table; D and trimming were worked out from the DNA. The sample lists 95,000 to 150,000 clones; 82% were seen once. This clone was observed a single time. CDR3 length: 15 residues. Germline V CDR1 and CDR2: KGHSH, LQKENI. The ends were cut back, 2 bases at V and 0 bases at J, with 8 bases in the middle.

The material sequenced was peripheral blood. This sequence originates from a woman between 65 and 79 years old with acute or convalescent COVID-19. The chain couples TRBV18 to TRBJ1-3; the D is unclear. The DNA of the CDR3 is TGTGCCAGCTCACCAGACGGGAGCTCTGGAAACACCATATATTTT. This encodes CASSPDGSSGNTIYF.